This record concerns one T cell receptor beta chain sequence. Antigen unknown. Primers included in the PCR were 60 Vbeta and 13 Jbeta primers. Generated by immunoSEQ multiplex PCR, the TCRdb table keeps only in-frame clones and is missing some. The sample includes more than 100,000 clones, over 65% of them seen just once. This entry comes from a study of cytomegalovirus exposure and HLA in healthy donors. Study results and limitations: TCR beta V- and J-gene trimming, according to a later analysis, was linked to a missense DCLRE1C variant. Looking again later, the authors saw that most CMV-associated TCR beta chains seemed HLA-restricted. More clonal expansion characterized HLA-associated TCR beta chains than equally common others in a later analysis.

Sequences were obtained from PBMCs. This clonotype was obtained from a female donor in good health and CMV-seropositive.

CDR3 nucleotides: TGTGCCAGCAGTGACACAGGGGGTCTTAGCTACGAGCAGTACTTC. Translated, it gives CASSDTGGLSYEQYF. The genes are TRBV25-1 and TRBJ2-7; TRBD1 matches 8 bases. Per the germline V gene, CDR1 is MGHDK and CDR2 is SYGVNS. CDR3 length: 15 residues. V shed 3 bases, J shed 3 bases, and the junction held 7 bases outside the gene matches.